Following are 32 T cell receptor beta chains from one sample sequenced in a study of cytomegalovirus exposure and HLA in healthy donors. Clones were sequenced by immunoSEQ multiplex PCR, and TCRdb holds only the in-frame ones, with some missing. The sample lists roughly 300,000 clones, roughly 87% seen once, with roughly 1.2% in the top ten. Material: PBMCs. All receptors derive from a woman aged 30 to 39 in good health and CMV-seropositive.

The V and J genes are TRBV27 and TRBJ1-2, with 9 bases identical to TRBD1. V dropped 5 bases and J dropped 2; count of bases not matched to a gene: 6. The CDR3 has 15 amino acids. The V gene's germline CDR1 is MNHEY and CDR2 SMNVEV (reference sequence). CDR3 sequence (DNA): TGTGCCAGCAGTAGCCCGGGACAGGGCAACTATGGCTACACCTTC. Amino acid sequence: CASSSPGQGNYGYTF.

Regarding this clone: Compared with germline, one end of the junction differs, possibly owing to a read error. The CDR3 sequence is CAIRETGGSHEQYF. CDR3 sequence (DNA): TGTGCCATCAGAGAGACAGGGGGCTCCCACGAGCAGTACTTC. The rearrangement joins TRBV10-3 to TRBJ2-7, with 10 bases aligning to TRBD1. Germline loops: CDR1 ENHRY, CDR2 SYGVKD. This CDR3 region has 14 residues.

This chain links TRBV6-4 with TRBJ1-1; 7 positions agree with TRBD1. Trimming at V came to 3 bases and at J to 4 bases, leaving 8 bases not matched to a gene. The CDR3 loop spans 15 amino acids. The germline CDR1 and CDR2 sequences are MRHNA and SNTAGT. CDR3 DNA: TGTGCCAGCAGTGATGGGGACAGCGCAGGCACTGAAGCTTTCTTT. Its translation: CASSDGDSAGTEAFF.

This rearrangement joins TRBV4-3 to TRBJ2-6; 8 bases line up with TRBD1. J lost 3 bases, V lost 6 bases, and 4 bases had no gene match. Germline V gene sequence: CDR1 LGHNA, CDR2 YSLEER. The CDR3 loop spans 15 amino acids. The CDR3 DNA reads TGCGCCAGCAGAGGACAGGGCATTGGGGCCAACGTCCTGACTTTC. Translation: CASRGQGIGANVLTF.

CDR3 in amino acids: CASSPRLAGYYEQYF. The DNA for the CDR3 is TGTGCCAGCAGTCCCCGACTAGCGGGGTACTACGAGCAGTACTTC. This chain connects TRBV27 to TRBJ2-7; 11 bases agree with TRBD2. The CDR3 runs 15 residues. The V gene's germline CDR1 is MNHEY and CDR2 SMNVEV (reference sequence). V lost 5 bases, J lost 3 bases, and 6 bases stayed unmatched.

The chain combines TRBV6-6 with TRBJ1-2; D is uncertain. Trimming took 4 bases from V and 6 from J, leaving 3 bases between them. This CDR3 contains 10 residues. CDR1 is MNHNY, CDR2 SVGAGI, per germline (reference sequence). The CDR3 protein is CASSLNGYTF. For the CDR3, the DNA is TGTGCCAGCAGTTTAAATGGCTACACCTTC.

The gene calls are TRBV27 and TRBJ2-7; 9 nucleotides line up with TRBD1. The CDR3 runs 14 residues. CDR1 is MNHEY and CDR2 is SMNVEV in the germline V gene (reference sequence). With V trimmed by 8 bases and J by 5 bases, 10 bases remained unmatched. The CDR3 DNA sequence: TGTGCCAGCCGGGCGGGGACAGGGATCGACGAGCAGTACTTC. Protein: CASRAGTGIDEQYF.

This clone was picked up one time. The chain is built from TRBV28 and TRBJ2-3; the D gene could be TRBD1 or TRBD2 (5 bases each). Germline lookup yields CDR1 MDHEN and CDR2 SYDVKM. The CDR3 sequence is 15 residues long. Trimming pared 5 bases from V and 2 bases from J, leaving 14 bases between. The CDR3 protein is CASSPGTDFTDTQYF. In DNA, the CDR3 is TGTGCCAGCAGTCCCGGGACGGACTTCACAGATACGCAGTATTTT.

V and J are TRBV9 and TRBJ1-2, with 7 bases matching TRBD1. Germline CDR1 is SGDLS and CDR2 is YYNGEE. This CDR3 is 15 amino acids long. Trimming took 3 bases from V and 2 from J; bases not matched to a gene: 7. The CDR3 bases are TGTGCCAGCAGCGCTAGACAGGGAACCAACTATGGCTACACCTTC. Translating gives CASSARQGTNYGYTF.

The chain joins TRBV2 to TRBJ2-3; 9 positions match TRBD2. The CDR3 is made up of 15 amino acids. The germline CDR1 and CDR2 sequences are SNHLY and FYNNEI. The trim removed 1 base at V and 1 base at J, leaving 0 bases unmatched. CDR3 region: CASSEERGGTDTQYF. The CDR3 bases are TGTGCCAGCAGTGAAGAGCGGGGGGGCACAGATACGCAGTATTTT.

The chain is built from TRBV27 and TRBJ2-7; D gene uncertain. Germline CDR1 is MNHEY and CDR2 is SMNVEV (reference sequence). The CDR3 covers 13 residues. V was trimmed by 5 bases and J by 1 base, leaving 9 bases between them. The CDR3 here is CASSPLGSYEQYF. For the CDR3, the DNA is TGTGCCAGCAGTCCACTCGGGTCCTACGAGCAGTACTTC.

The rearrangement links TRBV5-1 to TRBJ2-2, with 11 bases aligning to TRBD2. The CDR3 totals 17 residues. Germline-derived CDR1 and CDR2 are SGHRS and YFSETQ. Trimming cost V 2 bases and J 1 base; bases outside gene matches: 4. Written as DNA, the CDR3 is TGCGCCAGCAGCTTAATCGGACTAGCGGGGAACACCGGGGAGCTGTTTTTT. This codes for CASSLIGLAGNTGELFF.

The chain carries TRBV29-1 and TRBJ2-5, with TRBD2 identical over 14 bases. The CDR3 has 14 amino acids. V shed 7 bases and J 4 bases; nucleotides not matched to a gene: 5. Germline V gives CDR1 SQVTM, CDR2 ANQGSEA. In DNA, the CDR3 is TGCAGCGCTCTGACTAGCGGGAGGGGAGAGACCCAGTACTTC. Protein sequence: CSALTSGRGETQYF.

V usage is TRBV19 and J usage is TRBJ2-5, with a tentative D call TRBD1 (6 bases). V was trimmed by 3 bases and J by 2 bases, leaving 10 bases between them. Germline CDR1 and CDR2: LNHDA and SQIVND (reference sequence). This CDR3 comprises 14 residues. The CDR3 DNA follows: TGTGCCAGTAGTATTGGTCAGGGGCAAGAGACCCAGTACTTC. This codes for CASSIGQGQETQYF.

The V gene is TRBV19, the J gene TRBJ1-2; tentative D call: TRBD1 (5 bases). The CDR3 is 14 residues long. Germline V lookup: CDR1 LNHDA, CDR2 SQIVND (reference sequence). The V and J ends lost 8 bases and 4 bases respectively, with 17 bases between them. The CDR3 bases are TGTGCCAGTGGAAGGGGCTCAACACTCTATGGCTACACCTTC. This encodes CASGRGSTLYGYTF.

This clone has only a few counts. The DNA of the CDR3 is TGTGCCAGCAGCCTCGGGGACACAGATACGCAGTATTTT. It codes for CASSLGDTDTQYF. The V call is TRBV9, the J call TRBJ2-3; a possible D gene is TRBD2 (5 bases). This CDR3 region has 13 residues. V was cut by 4 bases and J by 2 bases, with 8 bases left in between. Germline loops: CDR1 SGDLS, CDR2 YYNGEE.

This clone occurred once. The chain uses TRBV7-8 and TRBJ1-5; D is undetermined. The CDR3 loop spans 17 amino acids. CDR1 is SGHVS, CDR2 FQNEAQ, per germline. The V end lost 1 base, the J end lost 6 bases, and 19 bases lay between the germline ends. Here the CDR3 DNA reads TGTGCCAGCAGCTTAGATCCTAACCCGAGGTCAGGTCAGCCCCAGCATTTT. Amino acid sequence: CASSLDPNPRSGQPQHF.

In DNA, the CDR3 is TGTGCCAGCAGTTTTTCTGGCGGGTACTACAATGAGCAGTTCTTC. Translating gives CASSFSGGYYNEQFF. The chain combines TRBV6-5 with TRBJ2-1; tentative D call: TRBD2 (5 bases). V shed 4 bases and J shed 3 bases, with 13 bases lying between them. This CDR3 comprises 15 residues. Germline CDR1 MNHEY, CDR2 SVGAGI.

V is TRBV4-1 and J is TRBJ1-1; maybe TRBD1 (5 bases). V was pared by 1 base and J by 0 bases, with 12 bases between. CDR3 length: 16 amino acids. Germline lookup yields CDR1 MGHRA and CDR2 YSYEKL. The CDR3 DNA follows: TGCGCCAGCAGCCAAGCGGTCGGGGCTCTGAACACTGAAGCTTTCTTT. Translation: CASSQAVGALNTEAFF.

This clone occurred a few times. Written as DNA, the CDR3 is TGTGCCAGCAGAGGGTACATAGTAAGGGTGAAGCCCCAGCATTTT. Translating it yields CASRGYIVRVKPQHF. The V call is TRBV21-1, the J call TRBJ1-5. TRBV21-1 counts as a pseudogene. The CDR3 sequence is 15 residues long.

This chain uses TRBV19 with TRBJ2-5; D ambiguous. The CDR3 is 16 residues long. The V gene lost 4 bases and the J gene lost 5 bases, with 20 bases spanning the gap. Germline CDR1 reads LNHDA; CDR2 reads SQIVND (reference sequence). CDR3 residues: CASSRSSKLADETQYF. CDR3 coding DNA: TGTGCCAGTAGTAGAAGCAGCAAGCTGGCGGACGAGACCCAGTACTTC.

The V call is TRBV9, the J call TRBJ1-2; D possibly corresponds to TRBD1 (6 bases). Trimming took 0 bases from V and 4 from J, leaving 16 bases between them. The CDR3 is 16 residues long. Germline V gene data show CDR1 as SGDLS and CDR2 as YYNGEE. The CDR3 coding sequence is TGTGCCAGCAGCGTAGGTGGGCAGGGGCGATTCTATGGCTACACCTTC. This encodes CASSVGGQGRFYGYTF.

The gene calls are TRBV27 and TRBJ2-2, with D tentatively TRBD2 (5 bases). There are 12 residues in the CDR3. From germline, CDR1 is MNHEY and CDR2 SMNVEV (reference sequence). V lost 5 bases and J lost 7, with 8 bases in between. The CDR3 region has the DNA TGTGCCAGCAGTCCTACTAGCGGGGAGCTGTTTTTT. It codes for CASSPTSGELFF.

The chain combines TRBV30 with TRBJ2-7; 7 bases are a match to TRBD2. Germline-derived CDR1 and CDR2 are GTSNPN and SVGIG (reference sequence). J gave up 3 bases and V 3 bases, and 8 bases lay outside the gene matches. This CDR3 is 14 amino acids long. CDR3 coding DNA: TGTGCCTGGAGCGTCAGCGGGATGGTCTACGAGCAGTACTTC. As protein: CAWSVSGMVYEQYF.

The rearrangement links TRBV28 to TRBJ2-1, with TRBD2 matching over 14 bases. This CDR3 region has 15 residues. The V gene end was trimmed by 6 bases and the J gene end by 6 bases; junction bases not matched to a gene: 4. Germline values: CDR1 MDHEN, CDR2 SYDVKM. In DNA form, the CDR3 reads TGTGCCAGCAGAGAAGGGACTAGCGGGAGCAATGAGCAGTTCTTC. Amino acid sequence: CASREGTSGSNEQFF.

This CDR3 reads CASSHASGGAVDTGELFF. CDR3 nucleotide sequence: TGTGCCAGCAGCCACGCTAGCGGGGGGGCCGTCGACACCGGGGAGCTGTTTTTT. The V gene is TRBV9, the J gene TRBJ2-2, with 12 bases lining up with TRBD2. This CDR3 is 18 amino acids long. Germline loops: CDR1 SGDLS, CDR2 YYNGEE. V lost 4 bases and J lost 3; bases outside the gene matches: 10.

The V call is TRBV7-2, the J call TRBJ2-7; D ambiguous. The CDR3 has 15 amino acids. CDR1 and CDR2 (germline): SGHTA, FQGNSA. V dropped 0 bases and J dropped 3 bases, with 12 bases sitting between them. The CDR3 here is CASSLAGGNLYEQYF. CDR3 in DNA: TGTGCCAGCAGCTTAGCGGGTGGAAACCTCTACGAGCAGTACTTC.

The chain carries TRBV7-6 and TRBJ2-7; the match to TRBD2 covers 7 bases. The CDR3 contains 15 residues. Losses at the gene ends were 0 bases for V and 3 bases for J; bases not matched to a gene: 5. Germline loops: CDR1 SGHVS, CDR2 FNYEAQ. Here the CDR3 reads CASSLADSGHYEQYF. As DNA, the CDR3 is TGTGCCAGCAGCTTAGCGGATAGCGGGCACTACGAGCAGTACTTC. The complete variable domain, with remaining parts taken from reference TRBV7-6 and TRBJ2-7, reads GAGVSQSPRYKVTKRGQDVALRCDPISGHVSLYWYRQALGQGPEFLTYFNYEAQQDKSGLPNDRFSAERPEGSISTLTIQRTEQRDSAMYRCASSLADSGHYEQYFGPGTRLTVT.

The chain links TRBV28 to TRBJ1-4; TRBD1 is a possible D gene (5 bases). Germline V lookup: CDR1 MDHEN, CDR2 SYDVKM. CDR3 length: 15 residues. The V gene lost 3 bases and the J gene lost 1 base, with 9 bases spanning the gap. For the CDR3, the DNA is TGTGCCAGCAGTTTTTGGGGGGGAACTAATGAAAAACTGTTTTTT. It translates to CASSFWGGTNEKLFF.

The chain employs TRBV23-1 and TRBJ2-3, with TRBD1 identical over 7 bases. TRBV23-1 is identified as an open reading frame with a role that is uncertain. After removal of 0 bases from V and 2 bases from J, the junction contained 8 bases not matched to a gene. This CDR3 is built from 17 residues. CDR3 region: CASSQSPDRPITDTQYF. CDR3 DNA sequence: TGCGCCAGCAGTCAATCTCCGGACAGGCCAATCACAGATACGCAGTATTTT.

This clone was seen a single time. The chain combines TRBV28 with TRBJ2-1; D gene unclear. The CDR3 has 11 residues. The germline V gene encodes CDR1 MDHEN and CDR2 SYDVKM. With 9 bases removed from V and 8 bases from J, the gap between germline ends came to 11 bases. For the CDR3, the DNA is TGTGCCAGGGGAAGAAGGGATGAGCAGTTCTTC. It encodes CARGRRDEQFF.

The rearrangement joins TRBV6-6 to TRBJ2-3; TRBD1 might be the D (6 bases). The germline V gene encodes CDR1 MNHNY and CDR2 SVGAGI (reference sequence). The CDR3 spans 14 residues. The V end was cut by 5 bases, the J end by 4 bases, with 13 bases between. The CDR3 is CASSTGRGADTQYF. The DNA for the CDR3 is TGTGCCAGCAGTACAGGGAGAGGAGCAGATACGCAGTATTTT.